The 20 T cell receptor beta chains below all came from one sample that was sequenced in a study of T cell responses to AZD1222 COVID-19 vaccine. The assay was immunoSEQ multiplex PCR, and TCRdb's table has in-frame clones only and misses some. Of some 150,000 clones listed, about 92% are singletons. This material consisted of peripheral blood, taken on day 0 of MenACWY control vaccination. These receptors all come from an adult in good health.

This chain connects TRBV30 to TRBJ2-6, with no clear D. Germline lookup yields CDR1 GTSNPN and CDR2 SVGIG (reference sequence). The CDR3 spans 14 residues. Trimming pared 1 base from V and 2 bases from J, leaving 6 bases between. DNA of the CDR3: TGTGCCTGGAGTGGCCCAGCTGGGGCCAACGTCCTGACTTTC. Its translation: CAWSGPAGANVLTF.

The rearrangement links TRBV28 to TRBJ1-1; D unresolved. CDR3 length: 12 amino acids. Looked up from germline, CDR1 is MDHEN and CDR2 is SYDVKM. The germline V and J ends were trimmed by 7 bases and 1 base, with 7 bases remaining between them. The CDR3 here is CASTEGNTEAFF. The CDR3 coding sequence is TGTGCCAGCACGGAGGGGAACACTGAAGCTTTCTTT.

This rearrangement joins TRBV7-2 to TRBJ1-2; 7 bases are shared with TRBD1. V trimming: 4 bases; J trimming: 7 bases; junction bases outside the gene matches: 9. Germline loops: CDR1 SGHTA, CDR2 FQGNSA. The CDR3 runs 14 residues. The chain's CDR3 is CASSSGTAPSGYTF. The CDR3 DNA reads TGTGCCAGCAGCTCGGGGACAGCCCCTTCTGGCTACACCTTC.

The rearrangement joins TRBV24-1 to TRBJ2-1, with D tentatively TRBD2 (6 bases). Germline V gene lookup returns CDR1 KGHDR and CDR2 SFDVKD. The CDR3 contains 14 residues. With 3 bases removed from V and 6 bases from J, the gap between germline ends came to 11 bases. DNA of the CDR3: TGTGCCACCAGTGATCCGGGACTTATCAATGAGCAGTTCTTC. The encoded protein is CATSDPGLINEQFF.

This clone was seen once. The chain joins TRBV7-3 to TRBJ2-3; TRBD2 matches 13 bases. Germline CDR1 reads SGHTA; CDR2 reads FQGTGA. The J segment lost 0 bases and the V segment lost 3 bases, leaving 6 bases of the junction unmatched. CDR3 length equals 18 residues. The CDR3 DNA is TGTGCCAGCAGCTTGGGAGGACTAGCGGGGGCTAGCACAGATACGCAGTATTTT. It encodes CASSLGGLAGASTDTQYF.

The sample holds one count of this clone. This rearrangement joins TRBV3-1 (or the pseudogene TRBV3-2) to TRBJ2-1; TRBD1 matches 8 bases. CDR3 size: 14 residues. V shed 4 bases and J 8 bases; nucleotides not matched to a gene: 7. Germline loops: CDR1 LGHDT, CDR2 YNNKEL (reference sequence). CDR3 protein: CASSRRQGADEQFF. CDR3 coding DNA: TGTGCCAGCAGCCGTCGGCAGGGGGCCGATGAGCAGTTCTTC.

This clone was seen just once. The V gene is TRBV7-9, the J gene TRBJ2-3; 7 positions match TRBD1. CDR3 length equals 12 residues. The germline V gene has CDR1 SEHNR and CDR2 FQNEAQ (reference sequence). Trimming removed 7 bases from V and 6 bases from J; junction bases left unmatched: 4. The CDR3 is CASKFRGDTQYF. The CDR3 DNA reads as TGTGCCAGCAAATTCAGGGGGGATACGCAGTATTTT.

In nucleotides, the CDR3 is TGTGCTAGTGGTTTGGTAAGAGAGACAGCCGCTACATTCTACGAGCAGTACTTC. Protein product: CASGLVRETAATFYEQYF. The chain combines TRBV12-5 with TRBJ2-7; a weak D match, TRBD1 (5 bases). Germline V gene sequence: CDR1 LGHNT, CDR2 FRNRAP. The CDR3 has 18 amino acids. Between the trimmed V and J ends, which lost 0 bases and 3 bases, there was a span of 21 bases.

The CDR3 nucleotides are TGTGCCAGCAGCCCCAACAGGGGCAATCAGCCCCAGCATTTT. Translation gives CASSPNRGNQPQHF. The chain joins TRBV7-8 to TRBJ1-5; D perhaps matches TRBD1 (6 bases). CDR3 length: 14 residues. Per germline, CDR1 SGHVS and CDR2 FQNEAQ. V was pared by 5 bases and J by 2 bases, with 10 bases between.

The chain uses TRBV6-4 and TRBJ2-2; 9 bases agree with TRBD2. V was clipped by 0 bases and J by 1 base; unmatched bases: 6. Germline CDR1 and CDR2: MRHNA and SNTAGT. This CDR3 comprises 18 residues. The CDR3 region is CASSDSIGLAKNTGELFF. CDR3 DNA: TGTGCCAGCAGTGACTCGATAGGACTAGCGAAGAACACCGGGGAGCTGTTTTTT.

The chain couples TRBV11-2 to TRBJ2-7; D may correspond to TRBD1 or TRBD2 (5 bases each). Germline CDR1 SGHAT, CDR2 FQNNGV. The V gene lost 3 bases and the J gene lost 9 bases, with 24 bases spanning the gap. The CDR3 contains 16 residues. The CDR3: CASSFIGGTAGWTQYF. CDR3 in DNA: TGTGCCAGCAGCTTTATTGGGGGAACCGCCGGGTGGACGCAGTACTTC. Full variable domain (rest looked up from reference TRBV11-2 and TRBJ2-7): EAGVAQSPRYKIIEKRQSVAFWCNPISGHATLYWYQQILGQGPKLLIQFQNNGVVDDSQLPKDRFSAERLKGVDSTLKIQPAKLEDSAVYLCASSFIGGTAGWTQYFGPGTRLTVT.

The chain carries TRBV28 and TRBJ1-4; D is unclear. Germline values: CDR1 MDHEN, CDR2 SYDVKM. The CDR3 has 14 residues. V gave up 6 bases and J gave up 1 base, with 9 bases separating them. The CDR3 DNA reads as TGTGCCAGCAGCCCTTCGGTAACTAATGAAAAACTGTTTTTT. Its translation is CASSPSVTNEKLFF.

The CDR3 nucleotides read TGTGCCAGCAGTTCGGGCGGAAGAAGCACAGATACGCAGTATTTT. Its translation: CASSSGGRSTDTQYF. The genes are TRBV27 and TRBJ2-3; no reliable D call. Deletions cut 4 bases from V and 0 bases from J, with 11 bases between. Germline CDR1 MNHEY, CDR2 SMNVEV (reference sequence). This CDR3 contains 15 residues.

This chain links TRBV18 with TRBJ2-7; D unclear. The V gene's germline CDR1 is KGHSH and CDR2 LQKENI. The length of the CDR3 is 14 residues. The V and J ends lost 3 bases and 1 base respectively, with 10 bases between them. The DNA for the CDR3 is TGTGCCAGCTCACCTGCAATTGATTCCTACGAGCAGTACTTC. Amino acid sequence: CASSPAIDSYEQYF.

The chain is built from TRBV15 and TRBJ2-5; D is possibly TRBD2 (5 bases). The germline gives CDR1 LNHNV, CDR2 YYDKDF (reference sequence). Trimming stripped 1 base from V and 5 bases from J, with 17 bases between. This CDR3 comprises 16 residues. CDR3 DNA sequence: TGTGCCACCAGCAGAGGCGATATGTGGGGAGCGGAGACCCAGTACTTC. Translated: CATSRGDMWGAETQYF.

The gene calls are TRBV19 and TRBJ1-5; D unresolved. Trimming stripped 0 bases from V and 6 bases from J, with 3 bases between. The CDR3 loop spans 12 amino acids. Germline V gene lookup returns CDR1 LNHDA and CDR2 SQIVND (reference sequence). Here the CDR3 reads CASSIEVQPQHF. The CDR3 region has the DNA TGTGCCAGTAGTATAGAAGTTCAGCCCCAGCATTTT.

The chain combines TRBV28 with TRBJ1-2; 8 bases align to TRBD1. CDR1 and CDR2 (germline): MDHEN, SYDVKM. V lost 4 bases, J lost 4 bases, and 5 bases stayed unmatched. This CDR3 spans 14 amino acids. CDR3 protein: CASSSGGATYGYTF. Written as DNA, the CDR3 is TGTGCCAGCAGTTCAGGGGGCGCGACCTATGGCTACACCTTC.

The chain uses TRBV7-2 and TRBJ2-7; D gene uncertain. Germline V gives CDR1 SGHTA, CDR2 FQGNSA. There are 13 residues in the CDR3. The V gene lost 5 bases and the J gene lost 3 bases, with 11 bases spanning the gap. This CDR3 is CASSTDIVYEQYF. CDR3 in DNA: TGTGCCAGCAGCACTGATATTGTCTACGAGCAGTACTTC. The full variable domain, its missing parts supplied by reference TRBV7-2 and TRBJ2-7, is GAGVSQSPSNKVTEKGKDVELRCDPISGHTALYWYRQSLGQGLEFLIYFQGNSAPDKSGLPSDRFSAERTGGSVSTLTIQRTQQEDSAVYLCASSTDIVYEQYFGPGTRLTVT.

This clone was seen a single time. This CDR3 reads CASSLFRKTGRDIQYF. Here the CDR3 DNA reads TGTGCCAGCAGCTTGTTTCGGAAAACAGGGCGCGACATTCAGTACTTC. V is TRBV5-6 and J is TRBJ2-4, with D possibly matching TRBD1 (6 bases). In germline, CDR1 is SGHDT, CDR2 YYEEEE. CDR3 length equals 16 residues. V was cut by 1 base and J by 8 bases, with 19 bases left in between.

The V gene is TRBV18, the J gene TRBJ1-5; tentative D call: TRBD1 (6 bases). V lost 3 bases, J lost 11 bases, and 26 bases lay in between. The germline gives CDR1 KGHSH, CDR2 LQKENI. The CDR3 sequence is 17 residues long. The CDR3 coding sequence is TGTGCCAGCTCACCTCATCCTGCAGGACAGTCCGTGTTGTCCCAGCATTTT. Translated: CASSPHPAGQSVLSQHF.